These 6 T cell receptor beta chains share one sample of origin, sequenced in a study of blood T cell repertoires in COVID-19 (dated by TCRdb to about 2020). Receptor libraries were prepared by the immunoSEQ multiplex PCR assay. TCRdb re-hosts the immuneACCESS table, in-frame sequences only. Its copies lack some clones; in the studies checked, an unresolved V gene accounts for under half of them, and the cause for the rest is not known. This sample lists approximately 350,000 clones; roughly four fifths were detected once. Roughly 5.1% of the sample is held by the ten biggest clonotypes. Sequenced input: PBMCs or T cells enriched from blood (not recorded which). These receptor sequences come from a woman aged 45-65 years who had recovered from COVID-19.

The gene calls are TRBV4-3 and TRBJ2-1; tentative D call: TRBD1 (5 bases). Germline CDR1 LGHNA, CDR2 YSLEER. The CDR3 loop spans 16 amino acids. V lost 0 bases and J lost 0, with 9 bases in between. The CDR3: CASSQETVLSYNEQFF. CDR3 in DNA: TGCGCCAGCAGCCAAGAGACAGTCCTCTCCTACAATGAGCAGTTCTTC.

The V call is TRBV6-5, the J call TRBJ1-2; tentatively, D is TRBD1 (6 bases). V was shortened by 5 bases and J by 8 bases, with 15 bases between the two germline ends. CDR1 and CDR2 from the germline V gene are MNHEY and SVGAGI. The CDR3 is 13 residues long. The CDR3 sequence: CASSQQGIGGYTF. The CDR3 DNA follows: TGTGCCAGCAGTCAACAGGGAATTGGCGGCTACACCTTC.

This sequence joins TRBV6-1 and TRBJ1-1, with no clear D. The CDR3 is 17 amino acids. Looked up from germline, CDR1 is MNHNS and CDR2 is SASEGT. Trimming pared 3 bases from V and 4 bases from J, leaving 21 bases between. DNA of the CDR3: TGTGCCAGCAGTGACGTGCGAGCAGATGGGAGGGCCACTGAAGCTTTCTTT. Its protein product is CASSDVRADGRATEAFF.

V is TRBV7-2 and J is TRBJ1-1, with D maybe TRBD1 (6 bases). The V end lost 5 bases, the J end lost 1 base, and 11 bases lay between the germline ends. The CDR3 loop spans 14 amino acids. The V gene's germline CDR1 is SGHTA and CDR2 FQGNSA. CDR3 amino acids: CASSAQTGNTEAFF. For the CDR3, the DNA is TGTGCCAGCAGCGCCCAGACAGGGAACACTGAAGCTTTCTTT.

The chain is built from TRBV2 and TRBJ1-1, with D unresolved. CDR1 and CDR2 (germline): SNHLY, FYNNEI. The CDR3 has 13 residues. Trimming removed 4 bases at V and 3 bases at J, with 9 bases between. The CDR3 protein is CASSVRRDTEAFF. As DNA, the CDR3 is TGTGCCAGCAGTGTAAGGAGGGACACTGAAGCTTTCTTT.

J is TRBJ2-3 and V is TRBV7-2; D remains ambiguous. V was cut by 1 base and J by 1 base, with 9 bases left in between. There are 15 residues in the CDR3. Germline V gene data show CDR1 as SGHTA and CDR2 as FQGNSA. The DNA of the CDR3 is TGTGCCAGCAGCTTAGAGCTGACACGCACAGATACGCAGTATTTT. Its translation: CASSLELTRTDTQYF.